These 28 T cell receptor beta chains were sequenced from one sample in a study of cytomegalovirus exposure and HLA in healthy donors. Clones were read by immunoSEQ multiplex PCR, and TCRdb kept only the in-frame ones, dropping some. The table has 200,000 or so clones, about four fifths seen once; the top ten hold 6% to 9%. The sequenced sample was PBMCs. Receptors originate from a young man in good health and CMV-seropositive.

The V gene is TRBV25-1, the J gene TRBJ2-3; D possibly corresponds to TRBD1 (6 bases). CDR3 size: 15 residues. Between the trimmed V and J ends, which lost 6 bases and 3 bases, there was a span of 16 bases. Germline loops: CDR1 MGHDK, CDR2 SYGVNS. This chain's CDR3 is CASSRQAGWTDTQYF. As DNA, the CDR3 is TGTGCCAGCAGCCGACAGGCAGGTTGGACAGATACGCAGTATTTT. Supplemented by reference TRBV25-1 and TRBJ2-3, the full variable domain reads EADIYQTPRYLVIGTGKKITLECSQTMGHDKMYWYQQDPGMELHLIHYSYGVNSTEKGDLSSESTVSRIRTEHFPLTLESARPSHTSQYLCASSRQAGWTDTQYFGPGTRLTVL.

This chain uses TRBV5-1 with TRBJ2-3; 10 positions match TRBD2. V lost 5 bases to trimming and J lost 5 bases; unmatched junction nucleotides: 8. The CDR3 covers 15 residues. Germline V lookup: CDR1 SGHRS, CDR2 YFSETQ. This CDR3 reads CASRPLAGVVDTQYF. CDR3 bases: TGCGCCAGCAGACCTCTAGCGGGAGTCGTAGATACGCAGTATTTT.

J is TRBJ2-7 and V is TRBV5-4; D might be TRBD1 (6 bases). Germline V gene lookup returns CDR1 SGHNT and CDR2 YYREEE (reference sequence). V was shortened by 10 bases and J by 3 bases, with 17 bases between the two germline ends. The CDR3 extends over 13 amino acids. The CDR3 sequence: CAAMTTGSYEQYF. The DNA of the CDR3 is TGTGCCGCCATGACAACAGGGAGCTACGAGCAGTACTTC.

This clone has only one observation. The chain combines TRBV5-6 with TRBJ2-1; 14 bases map to TRBD2. Germline V gives CDR1 SGHDT, CDR2 YYEEEE. The J segment lost 8 bases and the V segment lost 3 bases, leaving 13 bases of the junction unmatched. This CDR3 comprises 18 residues. Here the CDR3 reads CASSSLMTSGRVNDEQFF. The DNA for the CDR3 is TGTGCCAGCAGCTCCCTCATGACTAGCGGGAGGGTAAACGATGAGCAGTTCTTC.

The chain is built from TRBV7-2 and TRBJ1-2; D is uncertain. The CDR3 is 13 amino acids. Germline V gives CDR1 SGHTA, CDR2 FQGNSA. V dropped 2 bases and J dropped 3 bases, with 7 bases sitting between them. This chain's CDR3 is CASSLSTDYGYTF. The CDR3 nucleotides read TGTGCCAGCAGCTTAAGTACGGACTATGGCTACACCTTC.

The rearrangement uses TRBV7-8 and TRBJ2-7; TRBD2 matches 11 bases. V lost 5 bases, J lost 4 bases, and 4 bases stayed unmatched. The CDR3 extends over 14 amino acids. Germline V lookup: CDR1 SGHVS, CDR2 FQNEAQ. The CDR3 sequence is CASSPGTSGYEQYF. CDR3 DNA sequence: TGTGCCAGCAGCCCCGGGACTAGCGGATACGAGCAGTACTTC.

The J gene is TRBJ2-5, the V gene TRBV15; TRBD2 matches 7 bases. Germline V gene sequence: CDR1 LNHNV, CDR2 YYDKDF (reference sequence). V trimming: 8 bases; J trimming: 0 bases; junction bases outside the gene matches: 3. The CDR3 runs 13 residues. The CDR3 DNA is TGTGCCACCTCGCGGGGGTACCAAGAGACCCAGTACTTC. The encoded protein is CATSRGYQETQYF.

V usage is TRBV5-1 and J usage is TRBJ2-1; the D is unclear. CDR1 and CDR2 from the germline V gene are SGHRS and YFSETQ. Trimming removed 4 bases at V and 6 bases at J, with 20 bases between. This CDR3 is built from 16 residues. The CDR3 spells CASSMPGEASLNEQFF. For the CDR3, the DNA is TGCGCCAGCAGCATGCCCGGAGAAGCGTCCCTCAATGAGCAGTTCTTC. Combining the CDR3 with reference TRBV5-1 and TRBJ2-1 gives the whole variable domain KAGVTQTPRYLIKTRGQQVTLSCSPISGHRSVSWYQQTPGQGLQFLFEYFSETQRNKGNFPGRFSGRQFSNSRSEMNVSTLELGDSALYLCASSMPGEASLNEQFFGPGTRLTVL.

The rearrangement links TRBV27 to TRBJ1-2; the D is unclear. This CDR3 region has 11 residues. The V and J ends lost 5 bases and 5 bases respectively, with 6 bases between them. Germline CDR1 reads MNHEY; CDR2 reads SMNVEV (reference sequence). The CDR3 coding sequence is TGTGCCAGCAGTGGCGGTTATGGCTACACCTTC. It codes for CASSGGYGYTF.

The rearrangement joins TRBV9 to TRBJ2-2; 9 bases agree with TRBD2. CDR1 SGDLS and CDR2 YYNGEE come from the germline V gene. After removal of 1 base from V and 5 bases from J, the junction contained 12 bases not matched to a gene. This CDR3 has 18 amino acids. CDR3 bases: TGTGCCAGCAGCGTATCCCTTATAGCGGGAGTGAGGACCGGGGAGCTGTTTTTT. It specifies CASSVSLIAGVRTGELFF.

This clone was found once. The chain couples TRBV4-3 to TRBJ2-1; 8 bases are a match to TRBD2. Germline CDR1 LGHNA, CDR2 YSLEER. Trimming removed 3 bases from V and 6 bases from J; junction bases left unmatched: 7. CDR3 size: 15 residues. CDR3 DNA sequence: TGCGCCAGCAGCCAGCGGCCGGGGGGGGGCAATGAGCAGTTCTTC. Its protein product is CASSQRPGGGNEQFF.

This clone was detected only once. The V gene is TRBV15, the J gene TRBJ2-5; 12 bases fit TRBD2. CDR1 LNHNV and CDR2 YYDKDF come from the germline V gene (reference sequence). The CDR3 loop spans 16 amino acids. The trim removed 0 bases at V and 5 bases at J, leaving 4 bases unmatched. The CDR3 reads CATSRELAGGRETQYF. DNA of the CDR3: TGTGCCACCAGCAGAGAACTAGCGGGAGGCAGGGAGACCCAGTACTTC. Filled out from reference TRBV15 and TRBJ2-5, the complete variable domain reads DAMVIQNPRYQVTQFGKPVTLSCSQTLNHNVMYWYQQKSSQAPKLLFHYYDKDFNNEADTPDNFQSRRPNTSFCFLDIRSPGLGDTAMYLCATSRELAGGRETQYFGPGTRLLVL.

The chain combines TRBV19 with TRBJ1-2; 8 bases fit TRBD1. The ends lost 4 bases at V and 5 bases at J; junction bases unmatched: 9. Germline V CDR1 and CDR2: LNHDA, SQIVND (reference sequence). CDR3 length: 15 residues. As DNA, the CDR3 is TGTGCCAGTAGTAAACTCGGACAGGGAGAATATGGCTACACCTTC. This translates into CASSKLGQGEYGYTF.

This sequence joins TRBV7-8 and TRBJ2-1; 14 bases match TRBD2. The CDR3 totals 20 residues. Germline V CDR1 and CDR2: SGHVS, FQNEAQ. The junction had 12 bases not matched to a gene; V was cut back by 4 bases and J by 1 base. CDR3 sequence reads: CASSYYTTSGRAGSYNEQFF. The CDR3 DNA follows: TGTGCCAGCAGCTACTATACGACTAGCGGGAGGGCCGGATCCTACAATGAGCAGTTCTTC.

The chain is built from TRBV5-1 and TRBJ2-3, with TRBD2 as a possible D gene (5 bases). Germline loops: CDR1 SGHRS, CDR2 YFSETQ. Trimming removed 4 bases from V and 1 base from J, with 13 bases in between. This CDR3 region has 15 residues. The CDR3 reads CASSLSGPRTDTQYF. DNA of the CDR3: TGCGCCAGCAGCCTGAGCGGACCCCGCACAGATACGCAGTATTTT.

This clone appeared once. The rearrangement joins TRBV28 to TRBJ1-3; D is possibly TRBD1 (5 bases). V was cut by 9 bases and J by 0 bases, with 21 bases left in between. Germline V gives CDR1 MDHEN, CDR2 SYDVKM. The CDR3 is 17 amino acids. The CDR3 sequence: CASIEVGGGFSGNTIYF. As DNA, the CDR3 is TGTGCCAGTATCGAGGTGGGGGGAGGATTCTCTGGAAACACCATATATTTT.

The V gene is TRBV4-3, the J gene TRBJ2-1; 12 nucleotides match TRBD2. The CDR3 length is 15 residues. V was clipped by 2 bases and J by 7 bases; unmatched bases: 3. Germline values: CDR1 LGHNA, CDR2 YSLEER. The CDR3 DNA reads as TGCGCCAGCAGCCAACTAGCGGGAGGGTCAAATGAGCAGTTCTTC. Its translation is CASSQLAGGSNEQFF.

This sequence joins TRBV13 and TRBJ2-7; 12 positions match TRBD2. The V gene's germline CDR1 is PRHDT and CDR2 FYEKMQ (reference sequence). The CDR3 has 19 amino acids. V lost 1 base, J lost 0 bases, and 10 bases stayed unmatched. CDR3 region: CASSLDRLAGASSSYEQYF. In DNA, the CDR3 is TGTGCCAGCAGCTTAGATCGACTAGCGGGAGCCTCGAGCTCCTACGAGCAGTACTTC.

V gene TRBV2 combines with J gene TRBJ2-5, with 8 bases aligning to TRBD2. This CDR3 is built from 16 residues. With 5 bases clipped from V and 4 bases from J, the junction kept 12 bases outside the gene matches. The germline gives CDR1 SNHLY, CDR2 FYNNEI. CDR3 loop: CASSNRVREGRETQYF. The CDR3 DNA is TGTGCCAGCAGTAATAGGGTTCGGGAGGGCCGAGAGACCCAGTACTTC.

The chain has TRBV9 and TRBJ2-3; 7 nucleotides agree with TRBD2. V lost 1 base and J lost 7; bases outside the gene matches: 9. This CDR3 has 15 residues. Germline V gene lookup returns CDR1 SGDLS and CDR2 YYNGEE. DNA for the CDR3: TGTGCCAGCAGCGTAAATCCTTCGGGACTACATACGCAGTATTTT. Amino acid sequence: CASSVNPSGLHTQYF. The entire variable domain, with the rest obtained from reference TRBV9 and TRBJ2-3, is as follows: DSGVTQTPKHLITATGQRVTLRCSPRSGDLSVYWYQQSLDQGLQFLIQYYNGEERAKGNILERFSAQQFPDLHSELNLSSLELGDSALYFCASSVNPSGLHTQYFGPGTRLTVL.

The chain combines TRBV7-8 with TRBJ2-7; 7 bases are shared with TRBD1. The CDR3 is 15 amino acids. CDR1 and CDR2 (germline): SGHVS, FQNEAQ. After removal of 2 bases from V and 0 bases from J, the junction contained 4 bases not matched to a gene. DNA for the CDR3: TGTGCCAGCAGCTTAAGGGGGCAGAGCTCCTACGAGCAGTACTTC. Its translation: CASSLRGQSSYEQYF.

The chain is built from TRBV7-2 and TRBJ2-7, with D perhaps TRBD2 (6 bases). V was clipped by 4 bases and J by 2 bases, with 12 bases between them. Looked up from germline, CDR1 is SGHTA and CDR2 is FQGNSA. CDR3 length equals 14 residues. CDR3 DNA: TGTGCCAGCAGCTGGGACTTTTTCCCCTACGAGCAGTACTTC. Its protein product is CASSWDFFPYEQYF.

This clone was found a few times. CDR3 bases: TGTGCCAGCAGTCACTCGGGACAGGGGGGCTCCACAGATACGCAGTATTTT. Its protein is CASSHSGQGGSTDTQYF. The rearrangement joins TRBV2 to TRBJ2-3; 11 bases are shared with TRBD1. The V gene's germline CDR1 is SNHLY and CDR2 FYNNEI. This CDR3 comprises 17 residues. V dropped 5 bases and J dropped 2; count of bases not matched to a gene: 9.

This chain connects TRBV7-3 to TRBJ2-7; 9 bases map to TRBD1. CDR1 and CDR2 from the germline V gene are SGHTA and FQGTGA. This CDR3 has 15 amino acids. The V gene end was trimmed by 5 bases and the J gene end by 3 bases; junction bases not matched to a gene: 8. The CDR3 nucleotides read TGTGCCAGCAGCCCGGGACAGGGACTATACTACGAGCAGTACTTC. This translates into CASSPGQGLYYEQYF.

The chain has TRBV27 and TRBJ2-1; 8 bases align to TRBD2. Germline CDR1 and CDR2: MNHEY and SMNVEV (reference sequence). The V gene end was trimmed by 4 bases and the J gene end by 6 bases; junction bases not matched to a gene: 5. This CDR3 is built from 14 residues. The CDR3 sequence: CASSWGLGGNEQFF. The CDR3 nucleotides read TGTGCCAGCAGTTGGGGACTAGGAGGCAATGAGCAGTTCTTC.

The J gene is TRBJ1-2, the V gene TRBV4-2; D uncertain. V lost 4 bases and J 0 bases, leaving 9 bases between the germline ends. CDR3 length: 14 amino acids. Germline loops: CDR1 LGHNA, CDR2 YNFKEQ. The CDR3: CASSRGGTNYGYTF. The CDR3 bases are TGTGCCAGCAGCCGAGGCGGGACTAACTATGGCTACACCTTC.

This chain joins TRBV27 and TRBJ1-1; a weak D match, TRBD1 (6 bases). There are 14 residues in the CDR3. Germline values: CDR1 MNHEY, CDR2 SMNVEV (reference sequence). V was cut by 6 bases and J by 2 bases, with 13 bases left in between. This CDR3 is CASSHRADNTEAFF. CDR3 coding DNA: TGTGCCAGCAGCCACAGGGCAGATAACACTGAAGCTTTCTTT.

This chain joins TRBV28 and TRBJ2-7; 8 bases line up with TRBD1. CDR1 and CDR2 (germline): MDHEN, SYDVKM. CDR3 length: 14 residues. Losses at the gene ends were 7 bases for V and 2 bases for J; bases not matched to a gene: 7. CDR3 sequence (DNA): TGTGCCAGCATCTCACAGGGGGACGCCTACGAGCAGTACTTC. Its translation: CASISQGDAYEQYF.